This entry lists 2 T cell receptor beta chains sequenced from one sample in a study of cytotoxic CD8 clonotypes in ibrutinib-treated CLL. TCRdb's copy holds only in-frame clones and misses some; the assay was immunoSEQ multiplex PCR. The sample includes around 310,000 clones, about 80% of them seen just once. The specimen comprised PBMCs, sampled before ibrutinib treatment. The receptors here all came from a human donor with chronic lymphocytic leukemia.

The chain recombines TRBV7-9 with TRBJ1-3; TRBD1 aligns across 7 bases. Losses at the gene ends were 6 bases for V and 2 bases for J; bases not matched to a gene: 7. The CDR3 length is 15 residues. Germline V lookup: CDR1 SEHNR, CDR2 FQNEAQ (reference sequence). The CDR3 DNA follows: TGTGCCAGCAGTCTACAGGGGTCCACTGGAAACACCATATATTTT. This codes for CASSLQGSTGNTIYF.

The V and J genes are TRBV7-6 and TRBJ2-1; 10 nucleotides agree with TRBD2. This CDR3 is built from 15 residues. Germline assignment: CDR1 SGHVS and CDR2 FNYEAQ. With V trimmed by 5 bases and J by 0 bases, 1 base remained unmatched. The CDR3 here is CASSPSGSSYNEQFF. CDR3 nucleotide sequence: TGTGCCAGCAGCCCTAGCGGGAGCTCCTACAATGAGCAGTTCTTC.